This paragraph covers one T cell receptor beta chain sequence. Antigen: not known. This record belongs to a study of T cells in localized non-small cell lung cancer. Whole-study results and caveats: Across samples, adjacent lung featured a median 57 of the top 100 tumor clones.

Sequencing was performed with immunoSEQ multiplex PCR; in TCRdb, only in-frame clones are kept and a portion is missing. The table shows about 59,000 clones, with 80% to 95% occurring only once. The germline CDR1 and CDR2 sequences are MDHEN and SYDVKM. The ends were cut back, 4 bases at V and 2 bases at J, with 11 bases in the middle. The CDR3 extends over 14 amino acids. The starting material was peripheral blood, obtained before any cancer treatment. This chain connects TRBV28 to TRBJ2-5; D remains unclear. The sequence came from a man between 40 and 70 years old with stage I lung adenocarcinoma. In nucleotides, the CDR3 is TGTGCCAGCAGTTCCGTTAAGTATCAAGAGACCCAGTACTTC. It yields the protein CASSSVKYQETQYF.